A selection of T cell receptor beta chains follows, all from one sample in a study of Ad26.COV2.S vaccination and SARS-CoV-2 variants. The data were produced by immunoSEQ multiplex PCR, yet TCRdb's version contains in-frame clones alone and is incomplete. The sample shows 120,000 to 150,000 clones, roughly 90% of them seen only once. The sample was peripheral blood, taken after recovery from COVID-19. The receptors originated from a human donor who had recovered from COVID-19. Each CDR3 is given without its conserved first and last residue.

cdr3_length | j_call | v_call | cdr3_aa
12 | TRBJ2-5 | TRBV15 | ATSRAGSQETQY
16 | TRBJ2-2 | TRBV5-4 | ASSPAGLAGAGAGELF
15 | TRBJ2-6 | TRBV7-2 | ASSSSTGSAGANVLT
13 | TRBJ2-7 | TRBV28 | ASSLSGTGSYEQY
11 | TRBJ2-7 | TRBV4-3 | ASSQDDSGEQY
11 | TRBJ2-7 | TRBV12-3/TRBV12-4 | ASSGGESYEQY
14 | TRBJ1-4 | TRBV3-1/TRBV3-2 | ASSQGSPGVREKLF
12 | TRBJ2-7 | TRBV9 | ASSVGAGRYEQY
10 | TRBJ1-1 | TRBV12-3/TRBV12-4 | ASSNIKAEAF
11 | TRBJ1-5 | TRBV27 | ASGRGEDQPQH
12 | TRBJ1-2 | TRBV7-9 | ASSKGQGVRGYT
12 | TRBJ2-1 | TRBV7-6 | ASSLITPGNEQF
8 | TRBJ1-1 | TRBV29-1 | SSSTGEAF
11 | TRBJ2-5 | TRBV11-2 | ASSYREGETQY
12 | TRBJ1-2 | TRBV7-2 | ASSRDRGGHGYT
13 | TRBJ2-1 | TRBV6-5 | ASRSPSGGYNEQF